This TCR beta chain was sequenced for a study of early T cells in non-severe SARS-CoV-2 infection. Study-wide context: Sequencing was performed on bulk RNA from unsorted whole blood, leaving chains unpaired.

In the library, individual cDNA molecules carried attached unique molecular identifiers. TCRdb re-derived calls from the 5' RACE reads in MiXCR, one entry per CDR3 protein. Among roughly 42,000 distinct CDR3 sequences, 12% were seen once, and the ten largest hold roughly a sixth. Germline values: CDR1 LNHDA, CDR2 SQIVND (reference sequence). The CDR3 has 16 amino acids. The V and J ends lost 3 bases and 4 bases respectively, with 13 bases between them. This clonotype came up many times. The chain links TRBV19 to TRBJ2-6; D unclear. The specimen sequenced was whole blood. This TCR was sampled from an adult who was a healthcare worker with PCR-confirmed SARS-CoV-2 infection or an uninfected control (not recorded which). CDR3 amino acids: CASSIGSGAGANVLTF. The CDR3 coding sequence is TGTGCCAGTAGTATCGGTTCTGGAGCCGGGGCCAACGTCCTGACTTTC.